The present T cell receptor beta chain was sequenced within a study of T-cell reconstitution after alpha-beta-depleted transplantation in children. Unique molecular identifiers were used in preparing the TCRbeta library. MiXCR, run by TCRdb on the PCR reads, gives a single entry per CDR3 protein. Of more than 3,000 distinct CDR3 sequences in the sample, roughly 23% were seen once. V trimming: 2 bases; J trimming: 7 bases; junction bases outside the gene matches: 4. CDR1 and CDR2 (germline): SGHTA, FQGTGA. This CDR3 is 15 amino acids long. This clonotype was detected ten times or more. This sequence was found in a male patient between 2 and 9 years old who had a stem cell transplant for acute lymphoblastic leukemia, so the T cells may come from the graft donor. Sequencing used PBMCs, mostly from graft donor cells, obtained 60 days after TCRalphabeta/CD19-depleted stem cell transplant. The J gene is TRBJ2-7, the V gene TRBV7-3; 14 bases are shared with TRBD2. This CDR3 is CASSLGTSGSREQYF. The CDR3, as DNA: TGTGCCAGCAGCTTAGGGACTAGCGGGAGTCGAGAGCAGTACTTC.